This T cell receptor (beta chain) was identified in a study of regulatory T cells in long-lasting Graves disease. Time point meaning: newly diagnosed GD, antithyroid drugs for less than 3 months. Scientists built the TCR library using RNA that was extracted from PBMCs. Per the germline V gene, CDR1 is GTSNPN and CDR2 is SVGIG (reference sequence). The V gene lost 0 bases and the J gene lost 0 bases, with 12 bases spanning the gap. CDR3 size: 15 residues. This clonotype was counted many times. Construction of TCR beta libraries relied on iRepertoire HTBI primers and on Arm-PCR targeting CDR3 regions. Via MiXCR, TCRdb re-called the multiplex PCR reads, giving one row per CDR3 protein. The sample yields more than 350,000 distinct CDR3 sequences, under 15% seen once. The data were also submitted as part of a second study, on T cells in Graves' hyperthyroidism and ophthalmopathy. As that report states: Over 18 months, lack of ophthalmopathy progression marked Graves' hyperthyroidism as stable. Most thyroid clonotypes with frequency above 0.001 were detected in blood.

The receptor was isolated from a woman in her thirties with Graves disease. The chain recombines TRBV30 with TRBJ2-7, with D unclear. This specimen consisted of peripheral blood mononuclear cells (PBMCs), obtained at new diagnosis, from a patient treated with antithyroid drugs. CDR3 nucleotide sequence: TGTGCCTGGAGTGTAGGCCGGACGAGCTCCTACGAGCAGTACTTC. Amino acids: CAWSVGRTSSYEQYF.